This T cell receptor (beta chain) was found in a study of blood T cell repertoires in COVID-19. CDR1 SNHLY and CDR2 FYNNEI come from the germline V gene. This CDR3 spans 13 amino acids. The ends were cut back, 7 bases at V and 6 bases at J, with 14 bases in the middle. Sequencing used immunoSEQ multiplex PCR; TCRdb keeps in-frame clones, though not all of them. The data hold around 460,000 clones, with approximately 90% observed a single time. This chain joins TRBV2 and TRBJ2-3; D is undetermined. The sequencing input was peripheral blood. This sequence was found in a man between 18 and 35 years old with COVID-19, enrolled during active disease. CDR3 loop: CASNARFRDTQYF. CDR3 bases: TGTGCCAGCAATGCTAGATTTAGGGATACGCAGTATTTT. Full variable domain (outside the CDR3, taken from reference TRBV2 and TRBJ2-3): EPEVTQTPSHQVTQMGQEVILRCVPISNHLYFYWYRQILGQKVEFLVSFYNNEISEKSEIFDDQFSVERPDGSNFTLKIRSTKLEDSAMYFCASNARFRDTQYFGPGTRLTVL.